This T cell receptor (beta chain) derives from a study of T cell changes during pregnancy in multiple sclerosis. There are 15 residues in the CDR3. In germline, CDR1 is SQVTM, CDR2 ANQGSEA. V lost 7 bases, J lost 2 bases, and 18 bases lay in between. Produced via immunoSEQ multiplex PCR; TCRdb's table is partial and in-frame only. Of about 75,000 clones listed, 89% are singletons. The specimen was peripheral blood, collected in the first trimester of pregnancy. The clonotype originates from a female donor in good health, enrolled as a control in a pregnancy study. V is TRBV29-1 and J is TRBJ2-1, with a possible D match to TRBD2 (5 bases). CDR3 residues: CSAGWRGGTYNEQFF. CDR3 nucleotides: TGCAGCGCGGGCTGGCGTGGAGGAACCTACAATGAGCAGTTCTTC.